The TCR beta chain described here comes from a study of T cells in Graves' hyperthyroidism and ophthalmopathy. Broader study findings: Ophthalmopathy was predicted by the model a median of about 6.7 months ahead of onset. In blood, most of the thyroid clonotypes expanded above 0.001 were also present.

Researchers amplified the TCR beta CDR3 regions from RNA transcripts. First-round RT-PCR targeting the TCR CDR3 was performed with the HTBI primer set. A single record per CDR3 protein comes from TCRdb applying MiXCR to the multiplex PCR reads. The table shows about 380,000 distinct CDR3 sequences, with around a sixth occurring only once. Germline V gene data show CDR1 as SEHNR and CDR2 as FQNEAQ (reference sequence). The CDR3 is 13 residues long. V lost 5 bases, J lost 4 bases, and 12 bases lay in between. This clonotype was seen repeatedly, ten times or more. Its antigen is not known. PBMCs were sourced from approximately 9 ml fresh peripheral blood.

The sequence came from a man aged 18 to 30 with Graves' ophthalmopathy. The chain has TRBV7-9 and TRBJ2-7; D may be TRBD1 (5 bases). Input material: blood. CDR3 coding DNA: TGTGCCAGCAGCCCCCTAGGGGTTTACGAGCAGTACTTC. Protein sequence: CASSPLGVYEQYF.